Presented here are 26 T cell receptor beta chains from one specimen sequenced in a study of regulatory T cells in long-lasting Graves disease. For TCR beta, libraries came from iRepertoire HTBI primers and Arm-PCR of CDR3 regions. TCRdb redid the calling of the multiplex PCR reads with MiXCR, one entry per CDR3 protein. The repertoire holds 400,000 or so distinct CDR3 sequences, with 20% as singletons. This sample's time point: persistent/refractory GD, antithyroid drugs over 5 years with positive TRAb. There was RNA extracted from PBMCs, and the TCR library was made from it. Here the sequenced sample was peripheral blood mononuclear cells (PBMCs), taken when the disease was refractory, from a patient treated with antithyroid drugs. Receptors originate from a female donor with Graves disease.

At least ten counts were recorded for this clonotype. The genes are TRBV7-8 and TRBJ1-5; D gene unclear. With 5 bases removed from V and 6 bases from J, the gap between germline ends came to 11 bases. CDR1 is SGHVS, CDR2 FQNEAQ, per germline. This CDR3 has 13 residues. The CDR3 DNA reads TGTGCCAGCAGCCCAGGCGGTATTCAGCCCCAGCATTTT. Encoded protein: CASSPGGIQPQHF.

The sample holds a few counts of this clonotype. The chain links TRBV18 to TRBJ1-5; a weak D match, TRBD1 (5 bases). The CDR3 loop spans 14 amino acids. Looked up from germline, CDR1 is KGHSH and CDR2 is LQKENI. V shed 4 bases and J shed 5 bases, with 12 bases lying between them. The CDR3 nucleotides are TGTGCCAGCTCACATGGGGCGATTGATCAGCCCCAGCATTTT. The encoded protein is CASSHGAIDQPQHF.

The chain carries TRBV29-1 and TRBJ2-7; D gene ambiguous. This CDR3 is 14 amino acids long. Germline V lookup: CDR1 SQVTM, CDR2 ANQGSEA. The V and J ends lost 3 bases and 2 bases respectively, with 14 bases between them. The CDR3 nucleotides are TGCAGCGTTGAGGTAGGGCAGAATCCCTACGAGCAGTACTTC. Its protein product is CSVEVGQNPYEQYF.

This clonotype occurred a few times. The rearrangement joins TRBV9 to TRBJ2-7; D is undetermined. This CDR3 spans 14 amino acids. Germline assignment: CDR1 SGDLS and CDR2 YYNGEE. The ends were cut back, 6 bases at V and 2 bases at J, with 15 bases in the middle. The CDR3 bases are TGTGCCAGCACCTCCGACTGGAAACCCTACGAGCAGTACTTC. Translating it yields CASTSDWKPYEQYF.

The table lists this clonotype with many counts. This chain connects TRBV12-5 to TRBJ2-5, with 9 bases aligning to TRBD1. This CDR3 is built from 17 residues. Germline V CDR1 and CDR2: LGHNT, FRNRAP. V trimming: 8 bases; J trimming: 3 bases; junction bases outside the gene matches: 16. The chain's CDR3 is CASSPPAGTGLEETQYF. The CDR3 coding sequence is TGTGCTAGTAGCCCCCCCGCCGGGACAGGGCTGGAAGAGACCCAGTACTTC. The full variable domain, with the rest looked up from reference TRBV12-5 and TRBJ2-5, is DARVTQTPRHKVTEMGQEVTMRCQPILGHNTVFWYRQTMMQGLELLAYFRNRAPLDDSGMPKDRFSAEMPDATLATLKIQPSEPRDSAVYFCASSPPAGTGLEETQYFGPGTRLLVL.

The V call is TRBV7-9, the J call TRBJ2-7, with 9 positions matching TRBD2. The CDR3 consists of 16 residues. The germline CDR1 and CDR2 sequences are SEHNR and FQNEAQ (reference sequence). V shed 1 base, J shed 7 bases, and the junction held 11 bases outside the gene matches. This CDR3 is CASSLVPIAGVGEQYF. Here the CDR3 DNA reads TGTGCCAGCAGCTTAGTGCCCATAGCGGGAGTGGGGGAGCAGTACTTC.

This clonotype was picked up one time. The rearrangement links TRBV6-5 to TRBJ1-1; the match to TRBD1 covers 9 bases. There are 19 residues in the CDR3. V shed 0 bases and J 4 bases; nucleotides not matched to a gene: 15. Germline V gene sequence: CDR1 MNHEY, CDR2 SVGAGI. CDR3 nucleotide sequence: TGTGCCAGCAGTTACTCGAGGGGACAGGGTACGAGGTTAATCACTGAAGCTTTCTTT. As protein: CASSYSRGQGTRLITEAFF.

This clonotype came up many times. This chain uses TRBV2 with TRBJ2-6; D unclear. The CDR3 consists of 14 residues. V was trimmed by 7 bases and J by 0 bases, leaving 7 bases between them. Germline lookup yields CDR1 SNHLY and CDR2 FYNNEI. CDR3: CASTKNSGANVLTF. CDR3 bases: TGTGCCAGCACTAAGAACTCTGGGGCCAACGTCCTGACTTTC.

This chain joins TRBV20-1 and TRBJ1-5; 9 bases line up with TRBD1. Germline loops: CDR1 DFQATT, CDR2 SNEGSKA (reference sequence). Trimming removed 0 bases from V and 6 bases from J; junction bases left unmatched: 12. CDR3 length: 17 residues. CDR3 in amino acids: CSARDNALTGGSQPQHF. The CDR3, as DNA: TGCAGTGCTAGAGATAATGCCTTGACAGGGGGTTCTCAGCCCCAGCATTTT.

The V gene is TRBV6-1, the J gene TRBJ2-7; no definite D call. With 5 bases removed from V and 2 bases from J, the gap between germline ends came to 10 bases. CDR3 size: 13 residues. Germline V gives CDR1 MNHNS, CDR2 SASEGT. The CDR3 protein is CASSQTWTYEQYF. For the CDR3, the DNA is TGTGCCAGCAGTCAAACTTGGACCTACGAGCAGTACTTC.

V gene TRBV20-1 combines with J gene TRBJ2-7; D might be TRBD1 (6 bases). The CDR3 extends over 16 amino acids. The V gene's germline CDR1 is DFQATT and CDR2 SNEGSKA (reference sequence). Trimming removed 5 bases from V and 1 base from J, with 21 bases in between. The CDR3 coding sequence is TGCAGTGCTGCAATAGTTTGGGGGCCGATTTCCTACGAGCAGTACTTC. Protein sequence: CSAAIVWGPISYEQYF.

V and J are TRBV5-1 and TRBJ2-1; either TRBD1 or TRBD2 may supply D (5 bases each). With 0 bases removed from V and 7 bases from J, the gap between germline ends came to 23 bases. Germline V CDR1 and CDR2: SGHRS, YFSETQ. The CDR3 spans 18 residues. The CDR3 sequence: CASSLAPMPGIEGNEQFF. The CDR3 DNA is TGCGCCAGCAGCTTGGCTCCTATGCCAGGGATAGAGGGGAATGAGCAGTTCTTC.

The chain combines TRBV18 with TRBJ2-3; 7 nucleotides line up with TRBD1. This CDR3 comprises 16 residues. Germline lookup yields CDR1 KGHSH and CDR2 LQKENI. V shed 2 bases and J 5 bases; nucleotides not matched to a gene: 10. The CDR3 here is CASSPTTGTARDTQYF. In DNA, the CDR3 is TGTGCCAGCTCACCAACCACCGGGACAGCCCGAGATACGCAGTATTTT.

This clonotype is medium-sized (0.01 to 0.1%) by share. The gene calls are TRBV2 and TRBJ2-5; D remains unclear. V lost 3 bases and J lost 7, with 6 bases in between. CDR1 is SNHLY and CDR2 is FYNNEI in the germline V gene. The CDR3 contains 11 residues. The CDR3 bases are TGTGCCAGCAGTGATCCCGGGACCCAGTACTTC. This sequence encodes CASSDPGTQYF.

This clonotype was observed a few times. The chain uses TRBV3-1 and TRBJ2-2; a weak D match, TRBD1 (6 bases). Germline CDR1 and CDR2: LGHDT and YNNKEL (reference sequence). CDR3 length equals 16 residues. The V gene lost 4 bases and the J gene lost 4 bases, with 16 bases spanning the gap. CDR3 in amino acids: CASSLRQGLGTGELFF. CDR3 DNA: TGTGCCAGCAGCCTCCGGCAGGGGCTCGGCACCGGGGAGCTGTTTTTT.

The chain employs TRBV7-9 and TRBJ1-1; D call uncertain. Per germline, CDR1 SEHNR and CDR2 FQNEAQ (reference sequence). CDR3 length equals 14 residues. V was shortened by 3 bases and J by 6 bases, with 14 bases between the two germline ends. The CDR3: CASSFSTRLAEAFF. CDR3 DNA: TGTGCCAGCAGCTTCAGTACCCGTCTCGCTGAAGCTTTCTTT.

V usage is TRBV28 and J usage is TRBJ2-1; D possibly uses TRBD1 or TRBD2 (5 bases each). The CDR3 extends over 12 amino acids. Germline CDR1 and CDR2: MDHEN and SYDVKM. Trimming stripped 6 bases from V and 8 bases from J, with 11 bases between. As DNA, the CDR3 is TGTGCCAGCAGGCCCGGGACCGATGAGCAGTTCTTC. This translates into CASRPGTDEQFF.

In this sample, this clonotype turned up many times. The chain uses TRBV6-2 or TRBV6-3 and TRBJ1-5; 8 bases match TRBD1. The germline V gene has CDR1 MNHEY and CDR2 SVGEGT. V was pared by 6 bases and J by 9 bases, with 10 bases of the junction left unmatched. The CDR3 loop spans 14 amino acids. The CDR3 here is CASSYGQGGRPQHF. CDR3 DNA sequence: TGTGCCAGCAGCTACGGACAGGGTGGACGGCCCCAGCATTTT.

This clonotype was seen more than once but under ten times. V usage is TRBV4-3 and J usage is TRBJ2-2; D may correspond to TRBD1 or TRBD2 (5 bases each). V shed 1 base and J shed 5 bases, with 14 bases lying between them. The germline CDR1 and CDR2 sequences are LGHNA and YSLEER. This CDR3 is 16 amino acids long. In nucleotides, the CDR3 is TGCGCCAGCAGCCAAGGAGGGGCGTTCGGAACCGGGGAGCTGTTTTTT. This encodes CASSQGGAFGTGELFF.

Concerning this clonotype itself: This clone may be a read error of a much larger clone one base away. The J gene is TRBJ2-7, the V gene TRBV5-1, with 12 nucleotides matching TRBD2. Per germline, CDR1 SGHRS and CDR2 YFSETQ. The CDR3 contains 19 residues. With 4 bases clipped from V and 1 base from J, the junction kept 15 bases outside the gene matches. CDR3 DNA sequence: TGCGCCAGCAGCAAGGCCCCGGGACTAGCGGGTTCCCCGTCCTACGAGCAGTACTTC. Its protein product is CASSKAPGLAGSPSYEQYF.

As to this clonotype: The conserved phenylalanine or tryptophan is not found at the CDR3 terminus, so this likely reflects a read error. The chain recombines TRBV2 with TRBJ1-6, with D unresolved. There are 13 residues in the CDR3. The V gene's germline CDR1 is SNHLY and CDR2 FYNNEI. V was shortened by 8 bases and J by 8 bases, with 13 bases between the two germline ends. DNA for the CDR3: TGTGCCAGCTCGGTAGCGATTGATTCACCCCTCCACTAT. This gives the protein CASSVAIDSPLHY.

The table lists this clonotype with a few counts. The CDR3, as DNA: TGTGCCAGCAGCTCAACGGGGCTAGCGAGCACATATGGCGAGACCCAGTACTTC. Its protein product is CASSSTGLASTYGETQYF. The chain uses TRBV5-4 and TRBJ2-5; D may be TRBD2 (6 bases). Trimming removed 3 bases from V and 5 bases from J, with 26 bases in between. The CDR3 length is 18 residues. CDR1 and CDR2 from the germline V gene are SGHNT and YYREEE (reference sequence).

The rearrangement joins TRBV12-3 or TRBV12-4 to TRBJ1-1, with TRBD1 as a possible D gene (6 bases). CDR3 length equals 12 residues. Trimming removed 3 bases from V and 8 bases from J, with 10 bases in between. CDR3 nucleotides: TGTGCCAGCAGTTTTTGGCAGGGGGAAGCTTTCTTT. The encoded protein is CASSFWQGEAFF.

This clonotype occurred many times. This rearrangement joins TRBV7-2 to TRBJ1-2, with TRBD1 matching over 7 bases. V dropped 5 bases and J dropped 5; count of bases not matched to a gene: 8. Germline CDR1 SGHTA, CDR2 FQGNSA. The CDR3 is 14 residues long. The chain's CDR3 is CASSIVPGQYGYTF. DNA for the CDR3: TGTGCCAGCAGCATAGTCCCGGGACAGTATGGCTACACCTTC. The full variable domain, with the rest looked up from reference TRBV7-2 and TRBJ1-2, is GAGVSQSPSNKVTEKGKDVELRCDPISGHTALYWYRQSLGQGLEFLIYFQGNSAPDKSGLPSDRFSAERTGGSVSTLTIQRTQQEDSAVYLCASSIVPGQYGYTFGSGTRLTVV.

This clonotype was counted many times. The rearrangement links TRBV2 to TRBJ2-5; unclear D gene. The V end was cut by 7 bases, the J end by 5 bases, with 11 bases between. CDR3 length: 12 residues. Germline CDR1 reads SNHLY; CDR2 reads FYNNEI. For the CDR3, the DNA is TGTGCCAGCAACCGAGGACGGGAGACCCAGTACTTC. Its protein is CASNRGRETQYF.

This clonotype was observed many times. The chain combines TRBV7-8 with TRBJ1-1, with 9 bases that match TRBD1. The CDR3 is 17 residues long. Germline V CDR1 and CDR2: SGHVS, FQNEAQ. The trim removed 4 bases at V and 7 bases at J, leaving 16 bases unmatched. As DNA, the CDR3 is TGTGCCAGCAGCTCCATAACAGGGGGCAATCGAGGTGTTGAAGCTTTCTTT. The encoded protein is CASSSITGGNRGVEAFF. The full variable domain, completed using reference TRBV7-8 and TRBJ1-1, is GAGVSQSPRYKVAKRGQDVALRCDPISGHVSLFWYQQALGQGPEFLTYFQNEAQLDKSGLPSDRFFAERPEGSVSTLKIQRTQQEDSAVYLCASSSITGGNRGVEAFFGQGTRLTVV.